Following are 19 T cell receptor beta chains from one sample sequenced in a study of cytomegalovirus exposure and HLA in healthy donors. The PCR had 60 Vbeta and 13 Jbeta primers. The protocol was immunoSEQ multiplex PCR, while the TCRdb copy is restricted to in-frame clones and leaves out a portion. Among about 69,000 clones, 74% were seen once, and the ten largest hold around 10%. Material for sequencing was PBMCs. The receptors come from a woman aged 55-69 years in good health and CMV-seropositive.

Of note for this clone: The sample contains more than one DNA sequence encoding this CDR3. The chain carries TRBV18 and TRBJ1-4, with 7 bases lining up with TRBD1. CDR1 is KGHSH and CDR2 is LQKENI in the germline V gene. The CDR3 runs to 14 residues. V was clipped by 3 bases and J by 3 bases; unmatched bases: 1. CDR3 loop: CASSPGTANEKLFF. DNA for the CDR3: TGTGCCAGCTCACCGGGGACAGCTAATGAAAAACTGTTTTTT.

The chain carries TRBV7-9 and TRBJ2-5; 7 bases fit TRBD1. Per the germline V gene, CDR1 is SEHNR and CDR2 is FQNEAQ (reference sequence). This CDR3 is 16 amino acids long. The V gene end was trimmed by 2 bases and the J gene end by 4 bases; junction bases not matched to a gene: 10. The chain's CDR3 is CASSLRNSDRRETQYF. As DNA, the CDR3 is TGTGCCAGCAGCTTAAGAAATTCGGACAGGAGAGAGACCCAGTACTTC.

For the CDR3, the DNA is TGTGCCAGCAGCTTAGCGCTGGTAGCGGGAAAGTACTTC. Its protein product is CASSLALVAGKYF. The chain recombines TRBV7-2 with TRBJ2-4; 8 positions match TRBD2. V dropped 0 bases and J dropped 14; count of bases not matched to a gene: 6. This CDR3 has 13 residues. Germline CDR1 SGHTA, CDR2 FQGNSA.

CDR3 amino acids: CASSPPGLQGSGYTF. CDR3 DNA: TGTGCCAGCTCACCCCCCGGTCTACAGGGATCAGGCTACACCTTC. The rearrangement uses TRBV18 and TRBJ1-2; TRBD1 is a possible D gene (6 bases). This CDR3 has 15 amino acids. V dropped 3 bases and J dropped 8 bases, with 19 bases sitting between them. Germline V gene data show CDR1 as KGHSH and CDR2 as LQKENI.

The chain combines TRBV7-8 with TRBJ1-1; D might be TRBD1 (5 bases). There are 13 residues in the CDR3. V was pared by 1 base and J by 10 bases, with 13 bases between. Germline CDR1 reads SGHVS; CDR2 reads FQNEAQ. Written as DNA, the CDR3 is TGTGCCAGCAGCTTAGATCAGGGATTGGGAGCTTTCTTT. This codes for CASSLDQGLGAFF. Looking up the rest from reference TRBV7-8 and TRBJ1-1 gives the full variable domain: GAGVSQSPRYKVAKRGQDVALRCDPISGHVSLFWYQQALGQGPEFLTYFQNEAQLDKSGLPSDRFFAERPEGSVSTLKIQRTQQEDSAVYLCASSLDQGLGAFFGQGTRLTVV.

Only one count was recorded for this clone. This sequence joins TRBV19 and TRBJ2-7; perhaps TRBD2 as D (5 bases). V lost 7 bases, J lost 6 bases, and 16 bases lay in between. The CDR3 consists of 13 residues. Germline-derived CDR1 and CDR2 are LNHDA and SQIVND (reference sequence). This chain's CDR3 is CASKKGVRGEQYF. Here the CDR3 DNA reads TGTGCCAGTAAGAAGGGAGTAAGAGGCGAGCAGTACTTC.

The rearrangement links TRBV29-1 to TRBJ2-4, with a weak D call TRBD2 (6 bases). The CDR3 extends over 12 amino acids. The germline V gene has CDR1 SQVTM and CDR2 ANQGSEA. V was pared by 7 bases and J by 7 bases, with 14 bases between. The CDR3 coding sequence is TGCAGCGGGGCCGGGACTGGTAACATTCAGTACTTC. Its translation: CSGAGTGNIQYF. Full variable domain (rest looked up from reference TRBV29-1 and TRBJ2-4): SAVISQKPSRDICQRGTSLTIQCQVDSQVTMMFWYRQQPGQSLTLIATANQGSEATYESGFVIDKFPISRPNLTFSTLTVSNMSPEDSSIYLCSGAGTGNIQYFGAGTRLSVL.

The chain joins TRBV6-1 to TRBJ1-1; 8 bases map to TRBD1. Trimming at V came to 2 bases and at J to 4 bases, leaving 12 bases not matched to a gene. The germline CDR1 and CDR2 sequences are MNHNS and SASEGT. The CDR3 runs 17 residues. The CDR3, as DNA: TGTGCCAGCAGTGAAAGGCAGGGGGCGTTTCGAAGCACTGAAGCTTTCTTT. Translating gives CASSERQGAFRSTEAFF.

V is TRBV7-9 and J is TRBJ2-1; 9 bases fit TRBD2. Germline V gene lookup returns CDR1 SEHNR and CDR2 FQNEAQ (reference sequence). This CDR3 is 15 amino acids long. The J segment lost 7 bases and the V segment lost 1 base, leaving 5 bases of the junction unmatched. Here the CDR3 DNA reads TGTGCCAGCAGCTTAGGGGCGGGAGGGGGGAATGAGCAGTTCTTC. Translating gives CASSLGAGGGNEQFF.

In this sample, this clone turned up many times. The gene calls are TRBV5-8 and TRBJ1-4; 8 bases line up with TRBD1. Per the germline V gene, CDR1 is SGHTS and CDR2 is YDEGEE. The CDR3 runs 15 residues. V dropped 2 bases and J dropped 5; count of bases not matched to a gene: 5. CDR3 sequence (DNA): TGTGCCAGCAGCTTCCCGACAGGGGTAAATGAAAAACTGTTTTTT. Amino acid sequence: CASSFPTGVNEKLFF. Full variable domain (outside the CDR3, taken from reference TRBV5-8 and TRBJ1-4): EAGVTQSPTHLIKTRGQQATLRCSPISGHTSVYWYQQALGLGLQFLLWYDEGEERNRGNFPPRFSGRQFPNYSSELNVNALELEDSALYLCASSFPTGVNEKLFFGSGTQLSVL.

In its sample, this clone was seen a few times. The V call is TRBV5-1, the J call TRBJ2-1; the match to TRBD1 covers 7 bases. CDR1 and CDR2 from the germline V gene are SGHRS and YFSETQ. Trimming cost V 3 bases and J 3 bases; bases outside gene matches: 3. The CDR3 contains 14 residues. CDR3 coding DNA: TGCGCCAGCAGCTGGACAGGCGACTACAATGAGCAGTTCTTC. Its translation is CASSWTGDYNEQFF.

This clone turned up a few times. The CDR3 protein is CASSYSGGNEQYF. CDR3 coding DNA: TGTGCCAGCAGTTACTCGGGAGGCAACGAGCAGTACTTC. The chain is built from TRBV6-6 and TRBJ2-7; D is perhaps TRBD2 (6 bases). V was trimmed by 0 bases and J by 5 bases, leaving 8 bases between them. CDR1 and CDR2 from the germline V gene are MNHNY and SVGAGI (reference sequence). The CDR3 has 13 residues.

This rearrangement joins TRBV5-6 to TRBJ2-7; D is unclear. Looked up from germline, CDR1 is SGHDT and CDR2 is YYEEEE. This CDR3 has 12 amino acids. V lost 2 bases and J lost 6, with 9 bases in between. The chain's CDR3 is CASSFGETEQYF. The CDR3 DNA is TGTGCCAGCAGCTTCGGAGAGACCGAGCAGTACTTC.

The chain uses TRBV6-6 and TRBJ1-4; a weak D match, TRBD1 (5 bases). Germline V lookup: CDR1 MNHNY, CDR2 SVGAGI (reference sequence). The ends were cut back, 2 bases at V and 10 bases at J, with 17 bases in the middle. The CDR3 is 15 residues long. The CDR3 DNA is TGTGCCAGCAGTTACCCCGGGACTGAGGGCGGAAAACTGTTTTTT. Residues: CASSYPGTEGGKLFF.

This chain joins TRBV16 and TRBJ1-3, with D unclear. This CDR3 spans 15 amino acids. Trimming shortened V by 2 bases and J by 0 bases, and 8 bases separated the two germline ends. CDR1 is KGHSY, CDR2 FQNENV, per germline. CDR3 loop: CASSQNPGSGNTIYF. The CDR3, as DNA: TGTGCCAGCAGCCAAAACCCAGGCTCTGGAAACACCATATATTTT.

This sequence joins TRBV2 and TRBJ1-3; tentative D call: TRBD1 (5 bases). With 5 bases removed from V and 1 base from J, the gap between germline ends came to 9 bases. CDR3 length: 14 amino acids. CDR1 is SNHLY and CDR2 is FYNNEI in the germline V gene. The CDR3 sequence: CASSPQGSGNTIYF. The CDR3, as DNA: TGTGCCAGCAGTCCCCAGGGTTCTGGAAACACCATATATTTT.

The J gene is TRBJ1-2, the V gene TRBV6-1; D remains unclear. This CDR3 region has 12 residues. V lost 6 bases, J lost 8 bases, and 13 bases lay in between. CDR1 is MNHNS, CDR2 SASEGT, per germline. CDR3 in amino acids: CASRRGGMGYTF. Written as DNA, the CDR3 is TGTGCCAGCAGGAGAGGAGGGATGGGCTACACCTTC.

This clone was detected only a few times. This chain joins TRBV6-1 and TRBJ2-2; 9 bases are shared with TRBD2. This CDR3 has 15 residues. Germline V gene sequence: CDR1 MNHNS, CDR2 SASEGT. With V trimmed by 5 bases and J by 5 bases, 6 bases remained unmatched. This CDR3 is CASSRASGATGELFF. DNA for the CDR3: TGTGCCAGCAGTCGGGCTAGCGGGGCTACCGGGGAGCTGTTTTTT.

The chain links TRBV10-3 to TRBJ1-3; 7 bases agree with TRBD1. Germline CDR1 is ENHRY and CDR2 is SYGVKD. The CDR3 is 15 residues long. After removal of 3 bases from V and 2 bases from J, the junction contained 4 bases not matched to a gene. DNA of the CDR3: TGTGCCATCAGTGACCCGACAGGGACTGGAAACACCATATATTTT. The encoded protein is CAISDPTGTGNTIYF.